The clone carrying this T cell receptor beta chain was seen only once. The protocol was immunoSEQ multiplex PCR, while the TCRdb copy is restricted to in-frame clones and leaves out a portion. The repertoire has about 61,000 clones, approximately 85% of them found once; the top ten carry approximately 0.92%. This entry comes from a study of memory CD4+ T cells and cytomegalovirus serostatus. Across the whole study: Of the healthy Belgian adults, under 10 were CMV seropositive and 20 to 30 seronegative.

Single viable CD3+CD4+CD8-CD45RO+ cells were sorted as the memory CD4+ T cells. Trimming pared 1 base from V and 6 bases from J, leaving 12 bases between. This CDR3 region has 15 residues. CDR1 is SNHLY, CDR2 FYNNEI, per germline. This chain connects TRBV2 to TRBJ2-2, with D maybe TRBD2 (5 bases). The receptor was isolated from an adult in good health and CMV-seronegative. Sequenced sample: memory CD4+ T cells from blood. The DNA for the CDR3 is TGTGCCAGCAGTGAAGGATCTACTAGTTCCGGGGAGCTGTTTTTT. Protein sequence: CASSEGSTSSGELFF.